This record covers a single TCR beta chain. The sample comes from a study of blood T cells in healthy people across ages. Trimming took 2 bases from V and 0 from J, leaving 10 bases between them. The V gene's germline CDR1 is MNHEY and CDR2 SMNVEV (reference sequence). The CDR3 contains 15 residues. The authors ran a second PCR of about 6 to 11 cycles using a sample-barcoded 5' primer and a J-beta primer mix. TCRdb reanalysed the 5' RACE reads using MiXCR and keeps one entry per CDR3 protein. The sample holds some 900,000 distinct CDR3 sequences, about 48% seen once. This chain links TRBV27 with TRBJ1-2; D uncertain. The clonotype originates from a man younger than 40 in good health. Sequences were obtained from blood. CDR3 in DNA: TGTGCCAGCAGTTTACAGCCTTACTCTAACTATGGCTACACCTTC. Translation gives CASSLQPYSNYGYTF.